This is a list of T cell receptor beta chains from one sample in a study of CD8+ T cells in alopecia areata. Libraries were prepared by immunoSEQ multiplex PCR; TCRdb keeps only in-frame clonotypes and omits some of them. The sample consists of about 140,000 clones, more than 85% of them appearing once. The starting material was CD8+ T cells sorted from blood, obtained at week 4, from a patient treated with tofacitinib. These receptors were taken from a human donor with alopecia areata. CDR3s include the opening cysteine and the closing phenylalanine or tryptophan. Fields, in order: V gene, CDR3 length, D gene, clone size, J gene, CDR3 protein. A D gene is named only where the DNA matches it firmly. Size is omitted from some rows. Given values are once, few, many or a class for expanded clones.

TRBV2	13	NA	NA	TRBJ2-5	CASLRELQETQYF
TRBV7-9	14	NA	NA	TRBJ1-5	CASIMAGSNQPQHF
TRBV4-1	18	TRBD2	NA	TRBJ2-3	CASSHPLGLAEDTDTQYF
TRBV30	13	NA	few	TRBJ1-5	CAWSVQDTSPQHF
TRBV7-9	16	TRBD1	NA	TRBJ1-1	CASSPRDRGKGTEAFF
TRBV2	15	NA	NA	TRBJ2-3	CASSAGYSSTDTQYF
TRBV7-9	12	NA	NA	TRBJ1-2	CASSLQGHGYTF
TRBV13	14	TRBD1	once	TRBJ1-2	CASSFGTGVYGYTF
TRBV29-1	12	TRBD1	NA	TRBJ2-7	CSVTIQGYEQYF
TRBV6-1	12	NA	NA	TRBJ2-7	CASLIGAYEQYF
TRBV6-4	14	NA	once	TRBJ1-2	CASSGTDPPYGYTF
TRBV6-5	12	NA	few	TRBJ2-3	CASSGYGGTQYF
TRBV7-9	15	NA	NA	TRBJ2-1	CASSFSESSYNEQFF
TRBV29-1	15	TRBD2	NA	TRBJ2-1	CSVEGSGSSYNEQFF
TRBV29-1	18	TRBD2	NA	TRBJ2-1	CSVVGLAGAPSSYNEQFF
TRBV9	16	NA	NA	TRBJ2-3	CASSVAVGGFTDTQYF
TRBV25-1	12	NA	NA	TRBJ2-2	CASSDGPGELFF
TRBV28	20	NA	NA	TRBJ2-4	CASSLRGQPQDASAKNIQYF
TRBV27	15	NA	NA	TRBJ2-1	CASSLLGGSYNEQFF
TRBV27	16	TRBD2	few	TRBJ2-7	CASSPLAGGIAYEQYF
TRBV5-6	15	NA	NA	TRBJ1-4	CASSLLVKTGEKLFF
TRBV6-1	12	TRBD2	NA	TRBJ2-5	CASGRAEETQYF
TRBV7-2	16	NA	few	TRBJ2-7	CASSLGRQFAVHEQYF
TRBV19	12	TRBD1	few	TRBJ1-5	CASGTGGQPQHF
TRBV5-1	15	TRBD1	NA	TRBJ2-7	CASSLVQGDTYEQYF
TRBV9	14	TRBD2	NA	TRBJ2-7	CASSVGLAGPEQYF
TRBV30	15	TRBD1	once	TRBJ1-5	CAWDRTGGANQPQHF
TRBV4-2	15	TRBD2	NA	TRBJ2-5	CASSQGAGVRETQYF
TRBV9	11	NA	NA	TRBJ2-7	CASSDLYEQYF
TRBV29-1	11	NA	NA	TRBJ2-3	CSVELGDTQYF
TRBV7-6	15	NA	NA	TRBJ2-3	CASSYGGASTDTQYF
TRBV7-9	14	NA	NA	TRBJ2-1	CASSLAMRDNEQFF
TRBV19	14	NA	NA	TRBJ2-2	CASSSSGGTGELFF
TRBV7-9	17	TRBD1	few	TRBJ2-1	CASSFVTGTGNYNEQFF
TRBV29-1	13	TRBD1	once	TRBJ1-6	CSVGDRGGSPLHF